A single sample gave rise to the 19 T cell receptor beta chains below, sequenced in a study of cytomegalovirus exposure and HLA in healthy donors. It was with 60 Vbeta and 13 Jbeta primers that the PCR ran. The data were produced by immunoSEQ multiplex PCR, yet TCRdb's version contains in-frame clones alone and is incomplete. Among tens of thousands of clones listed, roughly 73% were seen once. Sample: PBMCs. The source of these receptors is a male donor in good health and CMV-seropositive.

The V call is TRBV28, the J call TRBJ1-5; 8 bases are a match to TRBD1. Germline CDR1 and CDR2: MDHEN and SYDVKM. The CDR3 loop spans 14 amino acids. V shed 2 bases and J 11 bases; nucleotides not matched to a gene: 8. This CDR3 is CASSLRDRRVAQHF. The CDR3 DNA follows: TGTGCCAGCAGTTTACGGGACAGGAGGGTGGCCCAGCATTTT.

V gene TRBV19 combines with J gene TRBJ2-7, with TRBD2 matching 10 bases. J lost 3 bases, V lost 1 base, and 3 bases had no gene match. Germline V gene sequence: CDR1 LNHDA, CDR2 SQIVND (reference sequence). This CDR3 comprises 15 residues. This chain's CDR3 is CASSIALAGIYEQYF. CDR3 nucleotide sequence: TGTGCCAGTAGTATAGCACTAGCGGGGATCTACGAGCAGTACTTC.

Here the CDR3 reads CATSRVFPNQVVYEQYF. As DNA, the CDR3 is TGTGCCACCAGCAGAGTGTTCCCCAACCAGGTTGTTTACGAGCAGTACTTC. The chain uses TRBV15 and TRBJ2-7, with D unclear. The V end was cut by 1 base, the J end by 4 bases, with 20 bases between. The CDR3 is made up of 17 amino acids. Germline V gene lookup returns CDR1 LNHNV and CDR2 YYDKDF (reference sequence).

In this sample, this clone turned up once. The chain uses TRBV5-1 and TRBJ2-1, with 10 bases lining up with TRBD2. The V segment lost 0 bases and the J segment 4 bases; nucleotides outside the gene matches: 4. The CDR3 runs to 16 residues. Germline V lookup: CDR1 SGHRS, CDR2 YFSETQ. This CDR3 is CASSLALAGGYNEQFF. The CDR3 nucleotides are TGCGCCAGCAGCTTGGCCTTAGCGGGGGGTTACAATGAGCAGTTCTTC.

This clone ranks as medium-sized (0.01 to 0.1%). The chain uses TRBV9 and TRBJ2-7; TRBD2 might be the D (7 bases). The ends were cut back, 0 bases at V and 1 base at J, with 11 bases in the middle. The CDR3 covers 15 residues. Germline-derived CDR1 and CDR2 are SGDLS and YYNGEE. CDR3 in amino acids: CASSVAGGLSYEQYF. The CDR3 DNA sequence: TGTGCCAGCAGCGTAGCCGGGGGGCTATCCTACGAGCAGTACTTC.

This clone was observed once. CDR3 bases: TGTGCCAGTAGTATACTAACAGGGGCCGAAGCTTTCTTT. Amino acid sequence: CASSILTGAEAFF. The genes are TRBV19 and TRBJ1-1; 7 bases are a match to TRBD1. CDR1 is LNHDA, CDR2 SQIVND, per germline (reference sequence). This CDR3 has 13 residues. V shed 2 bases, J shed 8 bases, and the junction held 5 bases outside the gene matches.

The V gene is TRBV28, the J gene TRBJ1-6, with 8 bases identical to TRBD1. V trimming: 10 bases; J trimming: 10 bases; junction bases outside the gene matches: 6. The CDR3 is made up of 12 amino acids. CDR1 is MDHEN, CDR2 SYDVKM, per germline. This chain's CDR3 is CATTTGDSPLHF. In DNA form, the CDR3 reads TGTGCCACCACGACAGGGGACTCACCCCTCCACTTT.

The genes are TRBV7-2 and TRBJ1-5; a weak D match, TRBD1 (5 bases). This CDR3 comprises 15 residues. CDR1 and CDR2 from the germline V gene are SGHTA and FQGNSA. The V end was cut by 1 base, the J end by 5 bases, with 12 bases between. CDR3 sequence reads: CASSLVPGRDQPQHF. The CDR3 bases are TGTGCCAGCAGCTTAGTGCCAGGGAGGGATCAGCCCCAGCATTTT.

This clone was counted between two and nine times. V and J are TRBV6-1 and TRBJ2-7, with TRBD2 matching over 7 bases. The trim removed 8 bases at V and 3 bases at J, leaving 7 bases unmatched. Germline V gene lookup returns CDR1 MNHNS and CDR2 SASEGT. This CDR3 spans 13 amino acids. The CDR3 loop is CASAGTTVYEQYF. As DNA, the CDR3 is TGTGCCAGCGCCGGGACTACCGTCTACGAGCAGTACTTC.

There are a few counts of this clone. The V and J genes are TRBV2 and TRBJ2-7; the D gene is possibly TRBD2 (6 bases). This CDR3 contains 14 residues. The germline V and J ends were trimmed by 6 bases and 1 base, with 13 bases remaining between them. CDR1 is SNHLY and CDR2 is FYNNEI in the germline V gene. In DNA, the CDR3 is TGTGCCAGCAGGAGGGAGGAAGGGTCCTACGAGCAGTACTTC. This translates into CASRREEGSYEQYF.

The chain employs TRBV12-5 and TRBJ2-7, with TRBD1 identical over 8 bases. Per the germline V gene, CDR1 is LGHNT and CDR2 is FRNRAP. J gave up 5 bases and V 1 base, and 13 bases lay outside the gene matches. The length of the CDR3 is 17 residues. The CDR3 DNA reads TGTGCTAGTGGTTTGGCCATGCAACAGGGGGTAGTAAACGAGCAGTACTTC. It is translated as CASGLAMQQGVVNEQYF.

Points on this clone: One end of the junction fails to match germline, which may point to a read error. The rearrangement joins TRBV7-9 to TRBJ2-7; possible D gene TRBD1, 5 bases. This CDR3 has 13 residues. Germline V CDR1 and CDR2: SEHNR, FQNEAQ (reference sequence). The CDR3 DNA reads as TGTGCCAGCAGCCCCTTCCTACAGGACGCTCCCATCTTC. It codes for CASSPFLQDAPIF.

The chain recombines TRBV28 with TRBJ1-4; the D is unclear. The germline CDR1 and CDR2 sequences are MDHEN and SYDVKM. The V and J ends lost 3 bases and 11 bases respectively, with 19 bases between them. CDR3 length: 15 residues. CDR3: CASSLAGERLAKLFF. As DNA, the CDR3 is TGTGCCAGCAGTTTGGCCGGGGAAAGGTTGGCGAAACTGTTTTTT.

This clone came up once. The V call is TRBV6-1, the J call TRBJ2-7; a possible D gene is TRBD2 (5 bases). Germline V gives CDR1 MNHNS, CDR2 SASEGT. The CDR3 spans 11 residues. V was clipped by 6 bases and J by 2 bases, with 5 bases between them. The CDR3 region is CASSGAYEQYF. CDR3 in DNA: TGTGCCAGCAGCGGGGCCTACGAGCAGTACTTC.

The genes are TRBV10-1 and TRBJ2-7; TRBD1 agrees at 10 bases. This CDR3 contains 13 residues. Germline-derived CDR1 and CDR2 are WNHNN and SYGVQD (reference sequence). Unmatched junction bases numbered 3, after V lost 4 bases and J lost 6 bases. This CDR3 is CASSVRTGGEQYF. Written as DNA, the CDR3 is TGCGCCAGCAGTGTAAGGACAGGGGGCGAGCAGTACTTC.

This chain uses TRBV18 with TRBJ1-1; TRBD1 aligns across 7 bases. This CDR3 is 15 amino acids long. V trimming: 3 bases; J trimming: 10 bases; junction bases outside the gene matches: 14. The germline V gene has CDR1 KGHSH and CDR2 LQKENI. This CDR3 is CASSPLQGQLVPAFF. The CDR3 DNA is TGTGCCAGCTCACCGCTCCAGGGACAGCTTGTCCCAGCTTTCTTT.

Note on this clone: This same CDR3 is encoded by further DNA sequences in the sample. The genes are TRBV27 and TRBJ1-2; perhaps TRBD1 as D (6 bases). Per germline, CDR1 MNHEY and CDR2 SMNVEV (reference sequence). The CDR3 is 13 residues long. The V end was cut by 6 bases, the J end by 3 bases, with 11 bases between. The CDR3 region has the DNA TGTGCCAGCAGCCTCGGACAGCACTATGGCTACACCTTC. It specifies CASSLGQHYGYTF.

The genes are TRBV28 and TRBJ2-7; 8 bases map to TRBD1. Trimming at V came to 0 bases and at J to 4 bases, leaving 5 bases not matched to a gene. The germline CDR1 and CDR2 sequences are MDHEN and SYDVKM. This CDR3 comprises 15 residues. CDR3 region: CASSLWTGAVYEQYF. The CDR3, as DNA: TGTGCCAGCAGTTTATGGACAGGGGCTGTATACGAGCAGTACTTC. Using reference TRBV28 and TRBJ2-7 for the parts outside the CDR3, the full variable domain is DVKVTQSSRYLVKRTGEKVFLECVQDMDHENMFWYRQDPGLGLRLIYFSYDVKMKEKGDIPEGYSVSREKKERFSLILESASTNQTSMYLCASSLWTGAVYEQYFGPGTRLTVT.

This clone showed up just a few times. J is TRBJ2-2 and V is TRBV7-2, with 8 bases matching TRBD2. The CDR3 has 15 amino acids. V trimming: 2 bases; J trimming: 1 base; junction bases outside the gene matches: 0. CDR1 is SGHTA and CDR2 is FQGNSA in the germline V gene. The CDR3 reads CASSLTSGNTGELFF. The CDR3 nucleotides read TGTGCCAGCAGCTTAACTAGCGGGAACACCGGGGAGCTGTTTTTT.